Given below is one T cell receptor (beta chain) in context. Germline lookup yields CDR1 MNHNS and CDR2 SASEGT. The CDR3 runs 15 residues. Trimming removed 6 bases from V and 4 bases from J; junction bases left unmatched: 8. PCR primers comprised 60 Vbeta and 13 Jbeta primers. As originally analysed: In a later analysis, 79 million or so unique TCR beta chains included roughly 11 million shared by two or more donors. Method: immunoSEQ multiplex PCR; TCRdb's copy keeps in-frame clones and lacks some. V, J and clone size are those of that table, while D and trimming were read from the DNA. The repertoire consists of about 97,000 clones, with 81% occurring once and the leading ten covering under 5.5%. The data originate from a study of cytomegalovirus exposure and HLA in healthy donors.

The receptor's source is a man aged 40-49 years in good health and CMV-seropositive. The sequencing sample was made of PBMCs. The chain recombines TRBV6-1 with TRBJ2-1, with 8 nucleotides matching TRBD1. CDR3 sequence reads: CASSLGQGRYNEQFF. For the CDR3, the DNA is TGTGCCAGCAGCCTCGGACAGGGTCGGTACAATGAGCAGTTCTTC.